One and the same sample provided the 17 T cell receptor beta chains below, sequenced in a study of early T cells in non-severe SARS-CoV-2 infection (dated by TCRdb to 2020 to 2023). The library was produced with 5' RACE. Sequencer: NextSeq 500. TCRdb reprocessing: public reads trimmed at Q25 with fastp, clones called with MiXCR, in-frame beta chains kept. Rows are unified per CDR3 protein, each entry keeping the most common DNA and genes. The sample contains about 35,000 distinct CDR3 sequences, more than 5% of them found a single time. The top ten clonotypes cover 14% of the sample. What was sequenced was whole blood. These receptors all stem from an adult who was a healthcare worker with PCR-confirmed SARS-CoV-2 infection or an uninfected control (not recorded which).

The rearrangement uses TRBV20-1 and TRBJ2-3, with 13 positions matching TRBD2. The J segment lost 1 base and the V segment lost 5 bases, leaving 6 bases of the junction unmatched. The CDR3 spans 16 residues. Germline CDR1 and CDR2: DFQATT and SNEGSKA (reference sequence). The CDR3 coding sequence is TGCAGTGCTGGACTAGCGGGGGTCAGCGGCACAGATACGCAGTATTTT. Amino acid sequence: CSAGLAGVSGTDTQYF.

This clonotype was picked up many times. The chain has TRBV29-1 and TRBJ2-3; D remains unclear. Trimming took off 6 bases at V and 4 bases at J, with 8 bases between the two ends. This CDR3 is built from 11 residues. Per germline, CDR1 SQVTM and CDR2 ANQGSEA. The CDR3 loop reads CSVPVPDTQYF. The CDR3 region has the DNA TGCAGCGTACCGGTGCCAGATACGCAGTATTTT.

This clonotype showed up many times. This rearrangement joins TRBV2 to TRBJ2-3; TRBD1 matches at 8 bases. CDR1 SNHLY and CDR2 FYNNEI come from the germline V gene. The length of the CDR3 is 13 residues. Trimming at V came to 8 bases and at J to 3 bases, leaving 4 bases not matched to a gene. In DNA form, the CDR3 reads TGTGCCAGCGGCAGGGGGCGTACAGATACGCAGTATTTT. Amino acids: CASGRGRTDTQYF. The full variable domain, completed using reference TRBV2 and TRBJ2-3, is EPEVTQTPSHQVTQMGQEVILRCVPISNHLYFYWYRQILGQKVEFLVSFYNNEISEKSEIFDDQFSVERPDGSNFTLKIRSTKLEDSAMYFCASGRGRTDTQYFGPGTRLTVL.

This clonotype was counted ten times or more. The chain uses TRBV2 and TRBJ2-7; 8 nucleotides match TRBD2. The CDR3 covers 13 residues. V was clipped by 8 bases and J by 1 base; unmatched bases: 4. CDR1 and CDR2 (germline): SNHLY, FYNNEI. CDR3 loop: CASCGGISYEQYF. The DNA for the CDR3 is TGTGCCAGCTGCGGGGGGATTTCCTACGAGCAGTACTTC.

This clonotype was found many times. The chain joins TRBV11-2 to TRBJ2-1; 8 bases line up with TRBD2. V was clipped by 6 bases and J by 0 bases; unmatched bases: 7. CDR3 length: 16 amino acids. The germline gives CDR1 SGHAT, CDR2 FQNNGV. Here the CDR3 DNA reads TGTGCCAGCAGGCGGGGGGTGGGCAGCTCCTACAATGAGCAGTTCTTC. It is translated as CASRRGVGSSYNEQFF.

This clonotype was observed at least ten times. The rearrangement links TRBV4-1 to TRBJ1-2, with D perhaps matching TRBD1 (5 bases). The V and J ends lost 4 bases and 7 bases respectively, with 7 bases between them. The germline gives CDR1 MGHRA, CDR2 YSYEKL. This CDR3 contains 11 residues. Here the CDR3 DNA reads TGCGCCAGCAGCCCCGGGGGTGGCTACACCTTC. The encoded protein is CASSPGGGYTF.

This sequence joins TRBV7-9 and TRBJ2-3, with D possibly being TRBD2 (5 bases). This CDR3 region has 15 residues. Trimming took 8 bases from V and 2 from J, leaving 17 bases between them. Looked up from germline, CDR1 is SEHNR and CDR2 is FQNEAQ (reference sequence). The chain's CDR3 is CASARTGGITDTQYF. In DNA, the CDR3 is TGTGCCAGCGCGAGGACCGGAGGCATCACAGATACGCAGTATTTT.

The chain recombines TRBV19 with TRBJ1-4; D perhaps matches TRBD1 (5 bases). This CDR3 region has 16 residues. Germline V gives CDR1 LNHDA, CDR2 SQIVND (reference sequence). V lost 3 bases to trimming and J lost 7 bases, with 18 bases between them. CDR3 amino acids: CASSMTDTTLIEKLFF. DNA of the CDR3: TGTGCCAGTAGTATGACGGACACCACCCTGATTGAAAAACTGTTTTTT.

The J gene is TRBJ1-6, the V gene TRBV30, with D unresolved. V gave up 0 bases and J gave up 2 bases, with 8 bases separating them. CDR1 is GTSNPN, CDR2 SVGIG, per germline (reference sequence). The CDR3 totals 15 residues. Here the CDR3 DNA reads TGTGCCTGGAGTGTCCTGGCCACCTATAATTCACCCCTCCACTTT. This codes for CAWSVLATYNSPLHF.

The chain combines TRBV7-9 with TRBJ1-3; 8 positions agree with TRBD1. Germline CDR1 SEHNR, CDR2 FQNEAQ (reference sequence). The CDR3 is 15 amino acids. The V segment lost 2 bases and the J segment 5 bases; nucleotides outside the gene matches: 5. CDR3 loop: CASSLWGTGRNTIYF. CDR3 sequence (DNA): TGTGCCAGCAGCTTATGGGGGACAGGACGAAACACCATATATTTT. The entire variable domain, with the rest obtained from reference TRBV7-9 and TRBJ1-3, is as follows: DTGVSQNPRHKITKRGQNVTFRCDPISEHNRLYWYRQTLGQGPEFLTYFQNEAQLEKSRLLSDRFSAERPKGSFSTLEIQRTEQGDSAMYLCASSLWGTGRNTIYFGEGSWLTVV.

Many counts were recorded for this clonotype. The chain employs TRBV12-3 or TRBV12-4 and TRBJ2-5; D may be TRBD1 (6 bases). Deletions cut 5 bases from V and 2 bases from J, with 15 bases between. The CDR3 runs to 15 residues. For the CDR3, the DNA is TGTGCCAGCAGTGGACAGCCCGGAGGACAAGAGACCCAGTACTTC. Encoded protein: CASSGQPGGQETQYF.

This clonotype was detected ten times or more. The chain combines TRBV28 with TRBJ1-1; possibly TRBD1 for D (6 bases). V was shortened by 5 bases and J by 3 bases, with 16 bases between the two germline ends. In germline, CDR1 is MDHEN, CDR2 SYDVKM. There are 15 residues in the CDR3. The DNA for the CDR3 is TGTGCCAGCAGTCCAATTGGACAGCCGGACACTGAAGCTTTCTTT. As protein: CASSPIGQPDTEAFF.

This clonotype was seen at least ten times. J is TRBJ2-7 and V is TRBV27, with D possibly matching TRBD2 (5 bases). The CDR3 totals 13 residues. V was pared by 3 bases and J by 3 bases, with 9 bases between. The germline gives CDR1 MNHEY, CDR2 SMNVEV (reference sequence). The CDR3 loop is CASSFSAGYEQYF. The CDR3 DNA reads as TGTGCCAGCAGTTTTTCGGCGGGCTACGAGCAGTACTTC.

The V call is TRBV7-2, the J call TRBJ1-1, with TRBD1 matching 10 bases. This CDR3 has 16 residues. Unmatched junction bases numbered 11, after V lost 6 bases and J lost 4 bases. Germline CDR1 and CDR2: SGHTA and FQGNSA. CDR3: CASSPTGTGVGTEAFF. The CDR3 nucleotides read TGTGCCAGCAGTCCTACCGGGACAGGGGTGGGCACTGAAGCTTTCTTT.

This clonotype came up many times. The rearrangement links TRBV7-2 to TRBJ2-7, with TRBD1 as a possible D gene (6 bases). The germline V gene encodes CDR1 SGHTA and CDR2 FQGNSA. The CDR3 has 17 residues. V was pared by 2 bases and J by 3 bases, with 20 bases between. The CDR3 nucleotides are TGTGCCAGCAGCTTACAATTTCCAGGGGCAAGCTTCTACGAGCAGTACTTC. It encodes CASSLQFPGASFYEQYF.

This clonotype was seen many times. V is TRBV7-6 and J is TRBJ2-2; tentative D call: TRBD1 (6 bases). V was clipped by 6 bases and J by 4 bases, with 12 bases between them. Germline CDR1 reads SGHVS; CDR2 reads FNYEAQ. This CDR3 comprises 14 residues. The CDR3 loop reads CASSRTEVTGELFF. CDR3 bases: TGTGCCAGCAGTCGGACAGAAGTCACCGGGGAGCTGTTTTTT.

This chain links TRBV7-6 with TRBJ2-3; weak D call: TRBD2 (6 bases). V was trimmed by 1 base and J by 1 base, leaving 12 bases between them. Germline V gene sequence: CDR1 SGHVS, CDR2 FNYEAQ. The CDR3 totals 16 residues. This CDR3 reads CASSLGAASGTDTQYF. The CDR3, as DNA: TGTGCCAGCAGCTTAGGGGCGGCTAGCGGCACAGATACGCAGTATTTT.